This T cell receptor beta chain originates from a study of Ad26.COV2.S vaccination and SARS-CoV-2 variants. Background on the study: Enrollment placed the donor in the COV1001 Ad26.COV2.S trial arm.

The table came from immunoSEQ multiplex PCR; TCRdb's copy has only in-frame clones and leaves some out. The sample lists 300,000 to 400,000 clones; approximately 81% were seen once. The treatment is: over 15 received Ad26.COV2.S at low or high dose, single or two shots; roughly five received placebo; per-sample allocation not given. The samples date from day 63 after the first vaccine or placebo injection. The sequence came from a person aged 18-65 years who received the Ad26.COV2.S COVID-19 vaccine or a placebo. Sequencing was performed on peripheral blood, taken in a trial of Ad26.COV2.S vaccine versus placebo.

The CDR3 DNA is TGCGCCAGCAGCTACGCCGGGACAAACCAAGAGACCCAGTACTTC. This codes for CASSYAGTNQETQYF. This rearrangement joins TRBV5-1 to TRBJ2-5; weak D call: TRBD1 (6 bases). The V gene's germline CDR1 is SGHRS and CDR2 YFSETQ. The CDR3 is 15 amino acids. Trimming shortened V by 3 bases and J by 0 bases, and 12 bases separated the two germline ends.